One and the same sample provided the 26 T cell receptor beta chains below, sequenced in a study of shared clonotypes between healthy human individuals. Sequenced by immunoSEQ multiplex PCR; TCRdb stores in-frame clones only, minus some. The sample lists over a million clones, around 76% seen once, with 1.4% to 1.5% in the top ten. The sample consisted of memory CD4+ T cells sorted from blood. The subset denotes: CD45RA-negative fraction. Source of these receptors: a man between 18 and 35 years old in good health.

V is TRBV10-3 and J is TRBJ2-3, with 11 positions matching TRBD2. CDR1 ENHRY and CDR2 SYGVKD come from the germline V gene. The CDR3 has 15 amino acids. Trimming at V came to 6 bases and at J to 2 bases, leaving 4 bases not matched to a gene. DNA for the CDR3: TGTGCCATCAGGGGGACTAGCGGACCCACAGATACGCAGTATTTT. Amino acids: CAIRGTSGPTDTQYF.

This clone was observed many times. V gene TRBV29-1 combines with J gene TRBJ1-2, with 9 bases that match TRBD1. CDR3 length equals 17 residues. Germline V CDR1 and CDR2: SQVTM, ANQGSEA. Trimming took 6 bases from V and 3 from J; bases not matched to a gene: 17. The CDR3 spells CSVGLRYLDRGDYGYTF. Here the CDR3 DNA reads TGCAGCGTCGGGCTCCGCTACCTTGACAGGGGGGACTATGGCTACACCTTC.

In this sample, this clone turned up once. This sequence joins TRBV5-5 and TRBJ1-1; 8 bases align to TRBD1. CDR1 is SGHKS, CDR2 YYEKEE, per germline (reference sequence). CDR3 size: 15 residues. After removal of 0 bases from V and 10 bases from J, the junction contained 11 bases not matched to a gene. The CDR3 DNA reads TGTGCCAGCAGCTTGGGGTTCGGACAGGGTGGGGGAGCTTTCTTT. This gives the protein CASSLGFGQGGGAFF.

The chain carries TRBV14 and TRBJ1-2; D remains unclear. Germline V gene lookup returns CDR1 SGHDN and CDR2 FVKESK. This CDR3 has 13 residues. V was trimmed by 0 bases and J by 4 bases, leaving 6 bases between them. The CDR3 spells CASSQETVYGYTF. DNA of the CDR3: TGTGCCAGCAGCCAAGAGACCGTCTATGGCTACACCTTC.

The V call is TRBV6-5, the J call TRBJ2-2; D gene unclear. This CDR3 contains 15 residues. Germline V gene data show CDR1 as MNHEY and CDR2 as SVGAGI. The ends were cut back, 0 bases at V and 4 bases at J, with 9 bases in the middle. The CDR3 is CASSYSGWVTGELFF. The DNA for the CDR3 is TGTGCCAGCAGTTACTCCGGTTGGGTCACCGGGGAGCTGTTTTTT.

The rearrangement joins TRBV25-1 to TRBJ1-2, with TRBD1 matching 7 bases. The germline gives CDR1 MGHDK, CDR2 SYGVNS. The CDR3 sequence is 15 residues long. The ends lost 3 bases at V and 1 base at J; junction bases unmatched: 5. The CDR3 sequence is CASSERQGVNYGYTF. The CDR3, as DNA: TGTGCCAGCAGTGAGCGACAGGGTGTTAACTATGGCTACACCTTC.

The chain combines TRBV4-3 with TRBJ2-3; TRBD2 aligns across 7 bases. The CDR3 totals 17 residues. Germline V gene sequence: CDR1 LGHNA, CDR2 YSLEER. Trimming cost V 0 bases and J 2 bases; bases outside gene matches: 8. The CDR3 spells CASSQEASGNPTDTQYF. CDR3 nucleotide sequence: TGCGCCAGCAGCCAAGAAGCTAGCGGTAATCCCACAGATACGCAGTATTTT.

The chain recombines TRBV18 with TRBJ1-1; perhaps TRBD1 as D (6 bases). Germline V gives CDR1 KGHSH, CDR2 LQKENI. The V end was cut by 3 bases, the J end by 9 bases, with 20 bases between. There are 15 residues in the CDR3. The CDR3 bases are TGTGCCAGCTCACCCGAGACAGGTCCCGGAACGCAAGCTTTCTTT. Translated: CASSPETGPGTQAFF.

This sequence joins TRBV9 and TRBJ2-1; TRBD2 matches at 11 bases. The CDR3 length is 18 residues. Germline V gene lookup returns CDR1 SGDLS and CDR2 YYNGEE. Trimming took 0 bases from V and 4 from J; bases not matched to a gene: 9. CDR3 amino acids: CASSVEGAGTSGYNEQFF. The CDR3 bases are TGTGCCAGCAGCGTAGAGGGGGCGGGGACTAGCGGTTACAATGAGCAGTTCTTC.

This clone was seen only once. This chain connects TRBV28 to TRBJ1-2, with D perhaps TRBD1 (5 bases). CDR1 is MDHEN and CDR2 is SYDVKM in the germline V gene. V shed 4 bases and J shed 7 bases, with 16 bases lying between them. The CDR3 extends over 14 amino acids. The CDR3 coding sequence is TGTGCCAGCAGTTCCGGGGGGGGAGCCTTTGGCTACACCTTC. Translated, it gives CASSSGGGAFGYTF.

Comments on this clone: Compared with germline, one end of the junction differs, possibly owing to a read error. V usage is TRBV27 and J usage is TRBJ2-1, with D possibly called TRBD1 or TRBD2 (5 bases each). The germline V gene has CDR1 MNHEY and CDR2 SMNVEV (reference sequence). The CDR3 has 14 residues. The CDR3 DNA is TGTGCCAGCAGTTTATCAGATCCCGGGACGGCCAAGATCTTC. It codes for CASSLSDPGTAKIF.

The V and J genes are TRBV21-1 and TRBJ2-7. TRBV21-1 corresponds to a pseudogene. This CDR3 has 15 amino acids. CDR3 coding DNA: TGTGCCAGCAAAGGGGGACTCAGCATCGCCTACGAGCAGTACTTC. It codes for CASKGGLSIAYEQYF.

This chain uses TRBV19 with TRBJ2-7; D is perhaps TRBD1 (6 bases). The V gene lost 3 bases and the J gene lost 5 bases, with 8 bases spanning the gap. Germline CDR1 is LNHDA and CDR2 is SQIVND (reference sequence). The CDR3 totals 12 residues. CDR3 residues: CASSISGDEQYF. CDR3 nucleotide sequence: TGTGCCAGTAGTATCTCAGGGGACGAGCAGTACTTC. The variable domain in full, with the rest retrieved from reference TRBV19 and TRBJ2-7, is DGGITQSPKYLFRKEGQNVTLSCEQNLNHDAMYWYRQDPGQGLRLIYYSQIVNDFQKGDIAEGYSVSREKKESFPLTVTSAQKNPTAFYLCASSISGDEQYFGPGTRLTVT.

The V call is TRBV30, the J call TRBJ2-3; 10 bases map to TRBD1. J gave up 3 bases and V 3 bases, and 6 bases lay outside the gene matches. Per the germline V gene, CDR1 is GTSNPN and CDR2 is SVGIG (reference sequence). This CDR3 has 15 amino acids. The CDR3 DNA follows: TGTGCCTGGAGCCCCGGGACAGGGGTGACAGATACGCAGTATTTT. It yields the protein CAWSPGTGVTDTQYF.

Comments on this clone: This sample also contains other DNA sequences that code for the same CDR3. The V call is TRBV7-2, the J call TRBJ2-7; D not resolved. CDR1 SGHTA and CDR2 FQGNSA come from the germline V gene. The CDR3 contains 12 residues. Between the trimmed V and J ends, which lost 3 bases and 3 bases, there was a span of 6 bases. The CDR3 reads CASSFSSYEQYF. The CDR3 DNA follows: TGTGCCAGCAGCTTCTCGAGCTACGAGCAGTACTTC.

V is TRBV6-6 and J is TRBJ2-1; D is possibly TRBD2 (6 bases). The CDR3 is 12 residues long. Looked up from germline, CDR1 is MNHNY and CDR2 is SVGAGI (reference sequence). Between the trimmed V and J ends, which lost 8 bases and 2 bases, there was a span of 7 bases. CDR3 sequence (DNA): TGTGCCAGCGGCGGGACCTACAATGAGCAGTTCTTC. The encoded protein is CASGGTYNEQFF.

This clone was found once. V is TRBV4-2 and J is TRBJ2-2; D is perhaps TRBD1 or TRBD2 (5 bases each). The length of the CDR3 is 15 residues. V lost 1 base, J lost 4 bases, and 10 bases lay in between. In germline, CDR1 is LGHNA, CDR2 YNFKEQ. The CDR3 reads CASSQVGVGTGELFF. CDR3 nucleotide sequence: TGTGCCAGCAGCCAAGTGGGGGTTGGCACCGGGGAGCTGTTTTTT.

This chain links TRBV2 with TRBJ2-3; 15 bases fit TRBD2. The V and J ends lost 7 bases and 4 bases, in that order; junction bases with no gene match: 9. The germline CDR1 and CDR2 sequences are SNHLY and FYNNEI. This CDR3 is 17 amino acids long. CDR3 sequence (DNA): TGTGCCAGCACCGGACTAGCGGGAGGGCCCTCCGCAGATACGCAGTATTTT. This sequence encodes CASTGLAGGPSADTQYF.

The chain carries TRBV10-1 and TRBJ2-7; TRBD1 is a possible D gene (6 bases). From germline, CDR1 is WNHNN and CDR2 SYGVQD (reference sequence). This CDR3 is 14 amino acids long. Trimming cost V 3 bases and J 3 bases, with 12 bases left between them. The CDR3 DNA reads TGCGCCAGCAGTGACGAGGGCAGGGGCTACGAGCAGTACTTC. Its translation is CASSDEGRGYEQYF.

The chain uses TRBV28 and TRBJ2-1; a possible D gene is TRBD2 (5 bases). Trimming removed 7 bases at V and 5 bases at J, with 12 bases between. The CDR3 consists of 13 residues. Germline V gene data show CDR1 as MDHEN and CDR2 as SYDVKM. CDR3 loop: CASIDGVNNEQFF. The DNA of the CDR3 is TGTGCCAGCATCGACGGGGTAAACAATGAGCAGTTCTTC.

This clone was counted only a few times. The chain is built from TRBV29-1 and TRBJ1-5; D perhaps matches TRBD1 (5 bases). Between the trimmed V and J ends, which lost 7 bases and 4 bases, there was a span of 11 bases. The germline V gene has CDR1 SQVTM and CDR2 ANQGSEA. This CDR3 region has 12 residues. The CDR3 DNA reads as TGCAGCGCAAGCGGGGCGAATCAGCCCCAGCATTTT. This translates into CSASGANQPQHF.

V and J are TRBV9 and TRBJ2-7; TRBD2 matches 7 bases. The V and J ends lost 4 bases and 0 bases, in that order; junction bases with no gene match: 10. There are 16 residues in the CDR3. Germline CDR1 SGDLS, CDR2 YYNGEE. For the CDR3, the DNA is TGTGCCAGCAGCCCAACTTCGCGGGGGAGCTCCTACGAGCAGTACTTC. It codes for CASSPTSRGSSYEQYF.

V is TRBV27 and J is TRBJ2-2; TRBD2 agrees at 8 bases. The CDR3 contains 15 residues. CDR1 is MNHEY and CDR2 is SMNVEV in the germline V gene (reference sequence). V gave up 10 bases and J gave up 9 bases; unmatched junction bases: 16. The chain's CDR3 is CATSPQRLASRELFF. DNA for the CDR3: TGTGCCACCTCTCCCCAAAGACTAGCGTCCCGGGAGCTGTTTTTT.

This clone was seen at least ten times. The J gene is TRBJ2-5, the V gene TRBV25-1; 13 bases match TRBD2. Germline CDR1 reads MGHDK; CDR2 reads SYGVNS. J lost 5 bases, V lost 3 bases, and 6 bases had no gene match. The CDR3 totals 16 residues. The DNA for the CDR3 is TGTGCCAGCAGTGAGTCTAGGACTAGCGGGGGTGAGACCCAGTACTTC. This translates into CASSESRTSGGETQYF.

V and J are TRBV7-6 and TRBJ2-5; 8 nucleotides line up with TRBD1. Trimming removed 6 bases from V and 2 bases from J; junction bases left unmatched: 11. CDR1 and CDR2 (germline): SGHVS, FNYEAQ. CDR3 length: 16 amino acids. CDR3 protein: CASRSTRTGQQETQYF. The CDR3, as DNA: TGTGCCAGCAGATCCACACGGACAGGGCAACAAGAGACCCAGTACTTC.

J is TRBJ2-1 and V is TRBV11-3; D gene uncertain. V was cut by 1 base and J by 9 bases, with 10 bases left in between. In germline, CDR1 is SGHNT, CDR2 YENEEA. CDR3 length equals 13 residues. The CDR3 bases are TGTGCCAGCAGCTTAGCCCTCTGGGGTGAGCAGTTCTTC. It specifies CASSLALWGEQFF.